Listed below are T cell receptor beta chains from one sample, sequenced in a study of follicular helper T cells after annual influenza vaccination. Sequencing was performed with immunoSEQ multiplex PCR; in TCRdb, only in-frame clones are kept and a portion is missing. This sample carries about 14,000 clones, about four fifths of them seen once, and the ten largest clones take around 0.3%. Specimen: CXCR5- memory CD4+ T cells sorted from blood, collected on the day of influenza vaccination. These receptors were taken from an adult who received the influenza vaccine. CDR3s include the opening cysteine and the closing phenylalanine or tryptophan. D genes are given only for firm matches. Where a row states a size, it is once, few, many or the class of an expanded clone; other rows omit it.

V gene	D gene	J gene	clone size	CDR3 protein	CDR3 DNA
TRBV30	TRBD1	TRBJ1-2	-	CAWSQGAKGYTF	TGTGCCTGGAGTCAGGGGGCGAAGGGCTACACCTTC
TRBV4-1	-	TRBJ1-2	-	CASSHDLYGYTF	TGCGCCAGCAGCCACGATTTGTATGGCTACACCTTC
TRBV4-2	-	TRBJ1-2	-	CASSQDNYGYTF	TGTGCCAGCAGCCAAGACAACTATGGCTACACCTTC
TRBV18	-	TRBJ2-5	-	CASSPRQDQETQYF	TGTGCCAGCTCACCCCGACAGGACCAAGAGACCCAGTACTTC
TRBV7-8	-	TRBJ1-4	-	CASSLVGPWGTNEKLFF	TGTGCCAGCAGCTTAGTGGGACCTTGGGGAACTAATGAAAAACTGTTTTTT
TRBV5-4	-	TRBJ2-5	-	CASSLRRTGTQYF	TGTGCCAGCAGCTTGAGGCGGACGGGGACCCAGTACTTC
TRBV7-2	-	TRBJ1-1	-	CASSLGAVNTEAFF	TGTGCCAGCAGCTTAGGCGCCGTGAACACTGAAGCTTTCTTT
TRBV5-1	TRBD1	TRBJ1-6	-	CASSTGQGGFSPLHF	TGCGCCAGCAGCACCGGACAGGGTGGTTTTTCACCCCTCCACTTT
TRBV10-1	TRBD2	TRBJ2-1	-	CASSAGGRINEQFF	TGCGCCAGCAGTGCGGGGGGGCGAATCAATGAGCAGTTCTTC
TRBV27	TRBD1	TRBJ2-1	-	CASSLGDSFYNEQFF	TGTGCCAGCAGTTTAGGGGACAGTTTTTACAATGAGCAGTTCTTC
TRBV6-6	-	TRBJ2-1	once	CASSLKVGTYNEQFF	TGTGCCAGCAGCCTTAAGGTGGGGACCTACAATGAGCAGTTCTTC
TRBV7-2	-	TRBJ2-1	-	CASSLTAASEQFF	TGTGCCAGCAGCTTAACGGCGGCCAGTGAGCAGTTCTTC
TRBV5-1	-	TRBJ2-2	-	CASRYIEGVTGELFF	TGCGCCAGCAGATACATAGAGGGAGTGACCGGGGAGCTGTTTTTT
TRBV7-2	-	TRBJ2-5	-	CASSLEALARETQYF	TGTGCCAGCAGCTTAGAGGCACTAGCAAGGGAGACCCAGTACTTC
TRBV30	TRBD1	TRBJ2-6	once	CAWSRTGGAGANVLTF	TGTGCCTGGAGTCGGACAGGGGGCGCGGGGGCCAACGTCCTGACTTTC
TRBV6-1	-	TRBJ1-5	-	CASTGSGGANQPQHF	TGTGCCAGCACGGGGTCAGGCGGGGCCAATCAGCCCCAGCATTTT
TRBV27	TRBD1	TRBJ1-4	-	CASSIGTGSKKLFF	TGTGCCAGCAGCATTGGGACAGGGTCGAAAAAACTGTTTTTT
TRBV7-2	-	TRBJ1-5	few	CASSLARDQPQHF	TGTGCCAGCAGCTTAGCCAGGGATCAGCCCCAGCATTTT
TRBV5-8	-	TRBJ1-1	-	CASSFFVQGMTEAFF	TGTGCCAGCAGCTTCTTCGTACAGGGAATGACTGAAGCTTTCTTT
TRBV28	-	TRBJ2-3	-	CASSLPARGADTQYF	TGTGCCAGCAGTTTGCCCGCGAGAGGGGCAGATACGCAGTATTTT
TRBV28	TRBD1	TRBJ2-1	once	CASSFLDLGGYDEQFF	TGTGCCAGCAGCTTTCTTGATTTAGGGGGCTACGATGAGCAGTTCTTC
TRBV6-6	-	TRBJ2-1	-	CASSPGTEQFF	TGTGCCAGCAGTCCAGGGACTGAGCAGTTCTTC
TRBV19	-	TRBJ1-1	-	CASSMKGRTEAFF	TGTGCCAGTAGTATGAAGGGGAGGACTGAAGCTTTCTTT
TRBV14	TRBD2	TRBJ2-1	-	CASSHSSGGGLNEQFF	TGTGCCAGCAGCCACAGTTCGGGCGGGGGGCTCAATGAGCAGTTCTTC
TRBV7-9	TRBD1	TRBJ2-7	-	CASSYPGTGTHEQYF	TGTGCCAGCAGTTATCCCGGGACAGGGACCCACGAGCAGTACTTC
TRBV19	TRBD2	TRBJ2-5	-	CASSPYAGGHETQYF	TGTGCCAGTAGTCCCTACGCGGGGGGGCATGAGACCCAGTACTTC
TRBV5-4	-	TRBJ2-3	-	CASSLDRPDTQYF	TGTGCCAGCAGCTTGGACAGGCCCGATACGCAGTATTTT
TRBV18	-	TRBJ1-1	-	CASSPSRDQGSTEAFF	TGTGCCAGCTCACCATCACGCGACCAGGGGTCCACTGAAGCTTTCTTT
TRBV2	-	TRBJ2-3	once	CASSRRALDTQYF	TGTGCCAGCAGTCGAAGGGCCCTAGATACGCAGTATTTT
TRBV15	TRBD1	TRBJ2-3	-	CATSRAQGADTQYF	TGTGCCACCAGCAGAGCACAGGGGGCAGATACGCAGTATTTT
TRBV7-2	TRBD1	TRBJ2-7	-	CASSLTGTYEQYF	TGTGCCAGCAGCTTGACAGGGACCTACGAGCAGTACTTC
TRBV7-6	-	TRBJ2-2	-	CASTLGTDTGELFF	TGTGCCAGCACCCTAGGGACGGACACCGGGGAGCTGTTTTTT
TRBV2	-	TRBJ2-6	-	CASSGPGRGASGANVLTF	TGTGCCAGCAGTGGACCGGGACGGGGCGCCTCTGGGGCCAACGTCCTGACTTTC
TRBV15	-	TRBJ2-1	-	CATSRARGITTSRYNEQFF	TGTGCCACCAGCAGAGCCAGGGGGATAACGACTAGCAGATACAATGAGCAGTTCTTC
TRBV6-6	TRBD2	TRBJ2-1	-	CASNRGSSGGNEQFF	TGTGCCAGCAACCGCGGGTCTAGCGGGGGGAATGAGCAGTTCTTC
TRBV28	-	TRBJ1-3	-	CASQVRAGGNGNTIYF	TGTGCCAGCCAGGTCAGGGCCGGCGGTAATGGAAACACCATATATTTT
TRBV28	-	TRBJ2-7	-	CASSFGSSYEQYF	TGTGCCAGCAGTTTTGGGAGCTCCTACGAGCAGTACTTC
TRBV2	-	TRBJ1-5	-	CASSPADSNQPQHF	TGTGCCAGCAGTCCGGCCGATAGCAATCAGCCCCAGCATTTT
TRBV7-9	-	TRBJ1-3	-	CASSPTESGNTIYF	TGTGCCAGCAGCCCCACGGAGTCTGGAAACACCATATATTTT
TRBV27	-	TRBJ2-3	-	CASSQLGLGTDTQYF	TGTGCCAGCAGCCAGTTAGGGTTGGGAACAGATACGCAGTATTTT
TRBV5-6	-	TRBJ1-6	-	CASSLVGGSNNSPLHF	TGTGCCAGCAGCTTGGTAGGAGGGTCTAATAATTCACCCCTCCACTTT
TRBV5-1	-	TRBJ2-7	-	CASSLALNPGEQYF	TGCGCCAGCAGCTTGGCTTTAAATCCAGGGGAGCAGTACTTC